The 24 T cell receptor beta chains below all came from one sample that was sequenced in a study of radiation and T cells in renal cell carcinoma. Time point specified: baseline pretreatment blood. Specified treatment: 15 Gy SBRT to primary tumor, nephrectomy 4 weeks later. The repertoire was sequenced with immunoSEQ multiplex PCR; TCRdb's copy has only in-frame clones and lacks some. The sample holds 100,000 or so clones, 75% to 90% seen once. The sequencing used blood, collected from a patient whose treatment included radiotherapy and nephrectomy. These receptor sequences come from a man aged 50 or older with renal cell carcinoma.

The chain is built from TRBV5-4 and TRBJ2-1, with 8 bases lining up with TRBD2. CDR1 is SGHNT and CDR2 is YYREEE in the germline V gene (reference sequence). There are 15 residues in the CDR3. J was trimmed by 1 base and V by 2 bases; bases with no gene match: 2. Here the CDR3 reads CASSFTSGSYNEQFF. In nucleotides, the CDR3 is TGTGCCAGCAGCTTTACTAGCGGTTCCTACAATGAGCAGTTCTTC.

Only one count was recorded for this clone. The V and J genes are TRBV29-1 and TRBJ2-1; TRBD2 aligns across 11 bases. The CDR3 length is 14 residues. Per germline, CDR1 SQVTM and CDR2 ANQGSEA. V dropped 6 bases and J dropped 2; count of bases not matched to a gene: 3. The DNA for the CDR3 is TGCAGCGTCCAGACTAGCGGGGCCTACAATGAGCAGTTCTTC. Its translation: CSVQTSGAYNEQFF.

The chain employs TRBV2 and TRBJ2-1; tentatively, D is TRBD2 (6 bases). The CDR3 runs to 16 residues. Trimming took off 6 bases at V and 2 bases at J, with 17 bases between the two ends. Germline CDR1 is SNHLY and CDR2 is FYNNEI. The CDR3 loop reads CASRTTRGNTYNEQFF. In nucleotides, the CDR3 is TGTGCCAGCAGGACGACACGGGGGAACACCTACAATGAGCAGTTCTTC.

The CDR3 reads CASSLNRDPRRQYF. For the CDR3, the DNA is TGCGCCAGCAGCTTAAATAGGGACCCCCGACGGCAGTACTTC. The genes are TRBV5-1 and TRBJ2-7; D could derive from TRBD1 or TRBD2 (5 bases each). The CDR3 loop spans 14 amino acids. Per the germline V gene, CDR1 is SGHRS and CDR2 is YFSETQ. The ends were cut back, 2 bases at V and 9 bases at J, with 18 bases in the middle. Complete variable domain (other parts from reference TRBV5-1 and TRBJ2-7): KAGVTQTPRYLIKTRGQQVTLSCSPISGHRSVSWYQQTPGQGLQFLFEYFSETQRNKGNFPGRFSGRQFSNSRSEMNVSTLELGDSALYLCASSLNRDPRRQYFGPGTRLTVT.

The rearrangement joins TRBV29-1 to TRBJ2-7; 9 nucleotides align to TRBD1. Germline values: CDR1 SQVTM, CDR2 ANQGSEA. The V and J ends lost 6 bases and 3 bases, in that order; junction bases with no gene match: 6. The CDR3 is made up of 13 amino acids. The CDR3 sequence: CSVGDRVGYEQYF. The CDR3 DNA is TGCAGCGTGGGGGACAGGGTAGGCTACGAGCAGTACTTC.

The CDR3 nucleotides read TGTGCCATCAGTGAGTCGAGCCATCTCGGCTATGGCTACACCTTC. Translation gives CAISESSHLGYGYTF. The rearrangement links TRBV10-3 to TRBJ1-2, with D hard to call. The germline V and J ends were trimmed by 0 bases and 4 bases, with 12 bases remaining between them. The CDR3 is 15 amino acids. CDR1 ENHRY and CDR2 SYGVKD come from the germline V gene.

As to this clone: Other DNA sequences of this sample code for an identical CDR3. CDR3 sequence reads: CASSQGLAGYNEQFF. For the CDR3, the DNA is TGCGCCAGCAGCCAAGGGCTAGCGGGGTACAATGAGCAGTTCTTC. The chain carries TRBV4-1 and TRBJ2-1; 9 nucleotides agree with TRBD2. The V gene end was trimmed by 1 base and the J gene end by 4 bases; junction bases not matched to a gene: 2. Germline CDR1 and CDR2: MGHRA and YSYEKL. This CDR3 contains 15 residues.

This clone appeared a single time. The chain links TRBV7-2 to TRBJ2-1, with TRBD1 matching 10 bases. The CDR3 has 14 amino acids. CDR1 and CDR2 from the germline V gene are SGHTA and FQGNSA. J gave up 7 bases and V 4 bases, and 4 bases lay outside the gene matches. The CDR3 region has the DNA TGTGCCAGCAGCTGGGGGACAGGGGAAAATGAGCAGTTCTTC. Protein product: CASSWGTGENEQFF.

V is TRBV28 and J is TRBJ1-2; no firm D call. Germline V gives CDR1 MDHEN, CDR2 SYDVKM. The CDR3 length is 14 residues. V was trimmed by 5 bases and J by 8 bases, leaving 18 bases between them. CDR3 residues: CASSTPGRSTGYTF. In DNA, the CDR3 is TGTGCCAGCAGTACCCCAGGACGGTCTACGGGCTACACCTTC.

The chain combines TRBV5-6 with TRBJ1-4; 9 bases fit TRBD1. The CDR3 length is 15 residues. Germline trimming cut 4 bases from V and 7 bases from J; bases unmatched to any gene: 8. The germline V gene encodes CDR1 SGHDT and CDR2 YYEEEE. CDR3 residues: CASSLRTGVREKLFF. DNA of the CDR3: TGTGCCAGCAGCCTCCGGACAGGGGTTCGTGAAAAACTGTTTTTT.

Ten or more counts support this clone. This chain connects TRBV11-1 to TRBJ1-1; D is ambiguous. Trimming removed 1 base at V and 5 bases at J, with 14 bases between. CDR1 and CDR2 (germline): SGHAT, FQDESV (reference sequence). This CDR3 comprises 15 residues. The CDR3 loop is CASSLVVAVGTEAFF. The CDR3 DNA follows: TGTGCCAGCAGCTTAGTAGTCGCTGTAGGAACTGAAGCTTTCTTT.

The rearrangement uses TRBV11-1 and TRBJ2-7, with 14 bases lining up with TRBD2. The CDR3 runs to 15 residues. V lost 5 bases and J lost 5; bases outside the gene matches: 5. The germline CDR1 and CDR2 sequences are SGHAT and FQDESV (reference sequence). CDR3: CASSPRLAGGHEQYF. The DNA of the CDR3 is TGTGCCAGCAGCCCTCGACTAGCGGGAGGGCACGAGCAGTACTTC.

The J gene is TRBJ2-5, the V gene TRBV5-1; a possible D gene is TRBD2 (6 bases). CDR3 length: 13 amino acids. Germline CDR1 is SGHRS and CDR2 is YFSETQ. Trimming left V 4 bases short and J 5 bases short, with 12 bases between. The CDR3 here is CASSMGGEETQYF. The CDR3 coding sequence is TGCGCCAGCAGCATGGGGGGAGAGGAGACCCAGTACTTC.

The chain recombines TRBV6-5 with TRBJ2-5, with D unresolved. V lost 0 bases, J lost 5 bases, and 7 bases lay in between. Germline V gives CDR1 MNHEY, CDR2 SVGAGI. The CDR3 spans 13 residues. The CDR3 loop reads CASSYSPLETQYF. CDR3 sequence (DNA): TGTGCCAGCAGTTACTCCCCCTTGGAGACCCAGTACTTC.

The chain employs TRBV19 and TRBJ2-1; either TRBD1 or TRBD2 may fit D (5 bases each). This CDR3 has 16 amino acids. The V gene lost 3 bases and the J gene lost 4 bases, with 16 bases spanning the gap. CDR1 is LNHDA and CDR2 is SQIVND in the germline V gene (reference sequence). CDR3 protein: CASSIDGTPGYNEQFF. The CDR3 coding sequence is TGTGCCAGTAGTATCGATGGGACCCCCGGGTACAATGAGCAGTTCTTC.

The chain combines TRBV7-2 with TRBJ2-5; 8 bases line up with TRBD2. Germline assignment: CDR1 SGHTA and CDR2 FQGNSA. CDR3 length: 14 residues. Unmatched junction bases numbered 6, after V lost 6 bases and J lost 3 bases. CDR3 nucleotide sequence: TGTGCCAGCAGTATGCGGGGGGCCGAAGAGACCCAGTACTTC. Translation gives CASSMRGAEETQYF. The full variable domain, in which reference TRBV7-2 and TRBJ2-5 provide the parts outside the CDR3, is GAGVSQSPSNKVTEKGKDVELRCDPISGHTALYWYRQSLGQGLEFLIYFQGNSAPDKSGLPSDRFSAERTGGSVSTLTIQRTQQEDSAVYLCASSMRGAEETQYFGPGTRLLVL.

This clone was seen only once. Other DNA sequences within the sample encode an identical CDR3. The J gene is TRBJ2-7, the V gene TRBV28, with 7 bases matching TRBD1. CDR1 MDHEN and CDR2 SYDVKM come from the germline V gene. The trim removed 6 bases at V and 4 bases at J, leaving 3 bases unmatched. CDR3 length equals 12 residues. The CDR3 spells CASSLQGYEQYF. As DNA, the CDR3 is TGTGCCAGCAGCTTACAGGGGTACGAGCAGTACTTC.

The CDR3 here is CASSRNGGGGLEQYF. CDR3 DNA: TGTGCCAGCAGCCGAAATGGCGGGGGGGGTCTCGAGCAGTACTTC. This rearrangement joins TRBV27 to TRBJ2-7, with 9 bases that match TRBD2. Germline loops: CDR1 MNHEY, CDR2 SMNVEV (reference sequence). The CDR3 extends over 15 amino acids. Trimming at V came to 6 bases and at J to 6 bases, leaving 12 bases not matched to a gene.

The chain joins TRBV6-5 to TRBJ1-3; no clear D. This CDR3 comprises 15 residues. Trimming left V 2 bases short and J 2 bases short, with 10 bases between. The germline CDR1 and CDR2 sequences are MNHEY and SVGAGI. The CDR3: CASSYGWDPGNTIYF. CDR3 nucleotide sequence: TGTGCCAGCAGTTACGGTTGGGATCCTGGAAACACCATATATTTT.

The rearrangement joins TRBV18 to TRBJ1-1, with TRBD1 matching 8 bases. Germline trimming cut 3 bases from V and 0 bases from J; bases unmatched to any gene: 3. CDR1 and CDR2 from the germline V gene are KGHSH and LQKENI. The CDR3 runs to 15 residues. CDR3 DNA: TGTGCCAGCTCACCCAGGGGGCCCCTGAACACTGAAGCTTTCTTT. Protein: CASSPRGPLNTEAFF.

This clone has more than one count but fewer than ten. The chain carries TRBV30 and TRBJ1-1; no clear D gene. CDR3 length equals 13 residues. Trimming removed 1 base from V and 4 bases from J, with 10 bases in between. Germline CDR1 and CDR2: GTSNPN and SVGIG (reference sequence). CDR3 sequence (DNA): TGTGCCTGGAGTGGGACGTCGGGCACTGAAGCTTTCTTT. It codes for CAWSGTSGTEAFF. Full variable domain (missing parts from reference TRBV30 and TRBJ1-1): SQTIHQWPATLVQPVGSPLSLECTVEGTSNPNLYWYRQAAGRGLQLLFYSVGIGQISSEVPQNLSASRPQDRQFILSSKKLLLSDSGFYLCAWSGTSGTEAFFGQGTRLTVV.

V gene TRBV21-1 combines with J gene TRBJ1-1; the table names TRBD1, a call not compared with the DNA. TRBV21-1 is noted as a pseudogene. This CDR3 is built from 13 residues. The CDR3 region is CASSAHRGTEAFF. CDR3 DNA sequence: TGTGCCAGCAGCGCCCACAGGGGGACTGAAGCTTTCTTT.

The chain uses TRBV2 and TRBJ1-1; D is possibly TRBD1 (6 bases). Trimming removed 7 bases from V and 1 base from J, with 10 bases in between. The CDR3 has 13 residues. The germline V gene has CDR1 SNHLY and CDR2 FYNNEI. The CDR3 is CASTGEKNTEAFF. CDR3 bases: TGTGCCAGCACAGGGGAAAAGAACACTGAAGCTTTCTTT.

The chain couples TRBV13 to TRBJ2-3, with TRBD1 matching 10 bases. V was clipped by 4 bases and J by 5 bases; unmatched bases: 3. Germline V gene sequence: CDR1 PRHDT, CDR2 FYEKMQ (reference sequence). The CDR3 is made up of 14 amino acids. CDR3 coding DNA: TGTGCCAGCAGCTCGGGACAGGGGATAGATACGCAGTATTTT. Translating gives CASSSGQGIDTQYF.